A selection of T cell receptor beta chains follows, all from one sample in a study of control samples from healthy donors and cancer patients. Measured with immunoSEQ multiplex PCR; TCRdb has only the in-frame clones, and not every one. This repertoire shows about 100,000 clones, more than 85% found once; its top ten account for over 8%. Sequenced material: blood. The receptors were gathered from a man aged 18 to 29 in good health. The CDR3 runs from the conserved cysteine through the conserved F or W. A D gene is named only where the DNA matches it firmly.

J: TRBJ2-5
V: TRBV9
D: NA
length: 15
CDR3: CASSVFPGNQETQYF

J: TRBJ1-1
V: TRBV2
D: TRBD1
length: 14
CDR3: CASSKEAGGTEAFF

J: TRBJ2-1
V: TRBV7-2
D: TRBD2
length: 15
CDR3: CASADGTSGMREQFF

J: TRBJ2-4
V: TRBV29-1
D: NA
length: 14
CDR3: CSVEQGLAKNIQYF

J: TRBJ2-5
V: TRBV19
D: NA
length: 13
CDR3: CASSPRSRETQYF

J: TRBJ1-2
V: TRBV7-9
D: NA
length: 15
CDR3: CASSLGGDAPGGYTF

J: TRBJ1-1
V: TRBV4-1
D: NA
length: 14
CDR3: CASSQRTSWTEAFF

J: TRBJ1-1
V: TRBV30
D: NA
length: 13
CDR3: CAWKGRGSTEAFF

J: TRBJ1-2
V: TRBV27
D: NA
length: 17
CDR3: CASSLTLWEGVRYGYTF

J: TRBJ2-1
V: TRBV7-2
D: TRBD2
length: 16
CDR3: CASSPRAGAAVGEQFF

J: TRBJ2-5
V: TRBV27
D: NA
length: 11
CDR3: CASSSQETQYF

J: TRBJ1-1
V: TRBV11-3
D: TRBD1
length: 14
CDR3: CASSSGQGSTEAFF

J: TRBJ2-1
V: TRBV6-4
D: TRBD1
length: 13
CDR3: CASSERGHNEQFF

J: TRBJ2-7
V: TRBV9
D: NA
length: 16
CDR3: CASSVVSGQSLREQYF

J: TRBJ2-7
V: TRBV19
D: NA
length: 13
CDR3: CASSMDPQDEQYF

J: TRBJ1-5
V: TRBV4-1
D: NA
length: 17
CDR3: CASSQVIGGVGNQPQHF

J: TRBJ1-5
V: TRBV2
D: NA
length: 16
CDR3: CASSESEVSSNQPQHF

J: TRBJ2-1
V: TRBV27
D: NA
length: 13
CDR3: CASSGLSVNEQFF

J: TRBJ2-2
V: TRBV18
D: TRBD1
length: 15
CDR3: CASSPPGQDQRELFF

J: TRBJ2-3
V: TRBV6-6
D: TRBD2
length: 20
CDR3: CASSPHVPGLAGGLTDTQYF

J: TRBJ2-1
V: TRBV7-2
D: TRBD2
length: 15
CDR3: CASSFGLAGEYEQFF

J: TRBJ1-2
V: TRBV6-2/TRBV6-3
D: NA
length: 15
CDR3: CASSYPAQTSYGYTF

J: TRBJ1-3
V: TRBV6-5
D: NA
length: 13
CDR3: CASSYVFGNTIYF

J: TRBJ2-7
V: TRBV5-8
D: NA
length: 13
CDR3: CASSQGGAYEQYF

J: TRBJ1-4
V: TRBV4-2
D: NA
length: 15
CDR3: CASSLRGVSNEKLFF

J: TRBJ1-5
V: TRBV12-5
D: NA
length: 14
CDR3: CASGLDSLNQPQHF

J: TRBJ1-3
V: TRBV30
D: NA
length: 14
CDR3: CAWNPASSGNTIYF

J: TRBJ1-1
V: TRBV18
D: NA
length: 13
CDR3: CASSPTQYTEAFF

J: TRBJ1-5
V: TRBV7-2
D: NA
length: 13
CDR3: CASSSHRNQPQHF

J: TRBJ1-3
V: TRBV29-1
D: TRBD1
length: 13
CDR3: CSVAGGAGNTIYF

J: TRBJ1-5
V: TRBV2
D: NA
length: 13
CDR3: CASTNPSRGPQHF

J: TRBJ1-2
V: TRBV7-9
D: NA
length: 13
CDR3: CASSLGGAHGYTF

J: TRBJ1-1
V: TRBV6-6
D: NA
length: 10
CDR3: CASSSGYAFF

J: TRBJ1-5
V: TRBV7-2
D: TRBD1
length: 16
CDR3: CASSLGRTGNNQPQHF

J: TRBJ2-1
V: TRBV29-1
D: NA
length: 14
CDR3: CSVAGTETWDEQFF

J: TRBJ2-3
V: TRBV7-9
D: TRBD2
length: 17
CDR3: CASSLGGLAGDRDTQYF

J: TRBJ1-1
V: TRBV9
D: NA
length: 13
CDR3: CASSVGGHTEAFF

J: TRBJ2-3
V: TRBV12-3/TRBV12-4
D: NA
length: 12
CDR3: CASRLGRAPAVF

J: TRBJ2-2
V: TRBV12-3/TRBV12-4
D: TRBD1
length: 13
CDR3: CAGGQANTGELFF

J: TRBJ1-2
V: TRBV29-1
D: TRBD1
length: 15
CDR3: CSVSSRGPTLYGYTF

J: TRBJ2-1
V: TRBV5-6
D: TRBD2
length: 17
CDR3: CASSPRAGGGAQREQFF

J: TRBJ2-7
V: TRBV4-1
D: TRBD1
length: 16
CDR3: CASSQSLGDRGNEQYF

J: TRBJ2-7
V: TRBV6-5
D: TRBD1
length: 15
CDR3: CASRGGQGDGFEQYF

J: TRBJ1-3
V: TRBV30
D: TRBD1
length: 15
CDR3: CAWSVIQGSGNTIYF

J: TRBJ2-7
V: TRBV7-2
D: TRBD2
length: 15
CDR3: CASRARLAGESEQYF

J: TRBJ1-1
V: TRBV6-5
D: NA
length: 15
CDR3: CASQLTGGSNTEAFF